Many counts were recorded for the clone carrying this T cell receptor (beta chain). Germline loops: CDR1 SQVTM, CDR2 ANQGSEA. V shed 6 bases, J shed 3 bases, and the junction held 13 bases outside the gene matches. There are 15 residues in the CDR3. The sample belongs to a study of blood T cells in healthy people across ages. A sample-barcoded 5' primer and a J-beta primer mix were used in a second PCR of roughly 7 to 11 cycles. MiXCR was run by TCRdb on the 5' RACE reads, yielding one entry per CDR3 protein. Found here are some 1.5 million distinct CDR3 sequences, 28% of them singletons; the top ten hold around 7.7%.

The J gene is TRBJ1-2, the V gene TRBV29-1; 7 bases match TRBD1. The sample comprised blood. This sequence was found in a woman aged 25 to 39 in good health. CDR3 in DNA: TGCAGCGTCCCCTCGAAGGGACAGATTTACTATGGCTACACCTTC. Protein sequence: CSVPSKGQIYYGYTF.